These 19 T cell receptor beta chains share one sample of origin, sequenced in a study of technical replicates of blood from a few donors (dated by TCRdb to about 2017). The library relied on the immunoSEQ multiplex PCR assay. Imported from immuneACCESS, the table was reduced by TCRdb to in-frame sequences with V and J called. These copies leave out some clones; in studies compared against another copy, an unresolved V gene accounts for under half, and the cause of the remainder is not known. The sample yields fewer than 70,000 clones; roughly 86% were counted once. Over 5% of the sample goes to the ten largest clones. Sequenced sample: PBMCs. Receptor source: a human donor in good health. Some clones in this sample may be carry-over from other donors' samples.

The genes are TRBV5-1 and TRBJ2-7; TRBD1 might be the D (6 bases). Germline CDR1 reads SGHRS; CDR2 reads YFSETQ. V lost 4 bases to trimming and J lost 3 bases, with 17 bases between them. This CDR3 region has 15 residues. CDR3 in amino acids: CASSQAWTEFYEQYF. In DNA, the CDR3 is TGCGCCAGCAGCCAGGCGTGGACAGAGTTCTACGAGCAGTACTTC.

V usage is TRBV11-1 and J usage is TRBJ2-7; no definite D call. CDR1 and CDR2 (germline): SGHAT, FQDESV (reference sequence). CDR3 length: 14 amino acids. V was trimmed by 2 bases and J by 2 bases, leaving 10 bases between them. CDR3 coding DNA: TGTGCCAGCAGCTTATATGGCGGAACCTACGAGCAGTACTTC. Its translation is CASSLYGGTYEQYF.

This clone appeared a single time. The CDR3 bases are TGTGCCAGCATGAGCGGGGGGAGTAGGGAGACCCAGTACTTC. It translates to CASMSGGSRETQYF. The rearrangement joins TRBV2 to TRBJ2-5; TRBD2 matches 9 bases. The germline gives CDR1 SNHLY, CDR2 FYNNEI. The length of the CDR3 is 14 residues. The V and J ends lost 7 bases and 5 bases, in that order; junction bases with no gene match: 8.

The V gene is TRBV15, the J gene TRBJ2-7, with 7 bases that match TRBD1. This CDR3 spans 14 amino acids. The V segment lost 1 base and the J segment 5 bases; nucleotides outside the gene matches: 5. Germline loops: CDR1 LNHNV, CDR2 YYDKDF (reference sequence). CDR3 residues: CATSRGQGRDEQYF. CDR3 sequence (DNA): TGTGCCACCAGCAGAGGACAGGGAAGGGACGAGCAGTACTTC.

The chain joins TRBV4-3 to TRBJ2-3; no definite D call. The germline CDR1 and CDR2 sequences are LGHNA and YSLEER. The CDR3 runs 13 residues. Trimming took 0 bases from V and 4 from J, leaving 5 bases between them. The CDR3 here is CASSQERPDTQYF. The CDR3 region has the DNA TGCGCCAGCAGCCAAGAGAGGCCAGATACGCAGTATTTT.

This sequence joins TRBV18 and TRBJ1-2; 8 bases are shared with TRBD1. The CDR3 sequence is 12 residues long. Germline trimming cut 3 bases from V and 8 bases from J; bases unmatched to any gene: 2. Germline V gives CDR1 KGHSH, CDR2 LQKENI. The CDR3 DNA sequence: TGTGCCAGCTCACCGGACAGGGTCGGCTACACCTTC. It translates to CASSPDRVGYTF.

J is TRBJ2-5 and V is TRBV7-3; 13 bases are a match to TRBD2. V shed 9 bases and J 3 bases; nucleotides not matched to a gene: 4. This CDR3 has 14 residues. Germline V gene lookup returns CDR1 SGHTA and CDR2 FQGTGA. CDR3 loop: CASTSGGEKETQYF. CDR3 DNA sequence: TGTGCCAGTACTAGCGGGGGGGAGAAAGAGACCCAGTACTTC.

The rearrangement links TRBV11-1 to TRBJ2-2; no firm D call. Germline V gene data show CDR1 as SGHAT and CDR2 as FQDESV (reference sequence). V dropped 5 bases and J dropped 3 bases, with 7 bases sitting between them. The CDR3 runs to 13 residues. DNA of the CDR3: TGTGCCAGCAGCGCTGGCTACACCGGGGAGCTGTTTTTT. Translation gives CASSAGYTGELFF.

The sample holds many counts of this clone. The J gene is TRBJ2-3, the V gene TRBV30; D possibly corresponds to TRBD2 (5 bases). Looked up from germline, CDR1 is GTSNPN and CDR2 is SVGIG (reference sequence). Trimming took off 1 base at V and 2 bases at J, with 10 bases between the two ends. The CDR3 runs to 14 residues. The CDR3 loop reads CAWSGRGDTDTQYF. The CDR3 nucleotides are TGTGCCTGGAGTGGACGGGGAGACACAGATACGCAGTATTTT.

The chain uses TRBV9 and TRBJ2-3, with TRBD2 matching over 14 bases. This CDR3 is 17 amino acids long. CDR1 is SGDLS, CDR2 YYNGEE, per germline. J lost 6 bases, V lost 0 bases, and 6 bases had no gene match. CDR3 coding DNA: TGTGCCAGCAGCGTAGCGACTAGCGGGAGGGGGGTGGATACGCAGTATTTT. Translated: CASSVATSGRGVDTQYF.

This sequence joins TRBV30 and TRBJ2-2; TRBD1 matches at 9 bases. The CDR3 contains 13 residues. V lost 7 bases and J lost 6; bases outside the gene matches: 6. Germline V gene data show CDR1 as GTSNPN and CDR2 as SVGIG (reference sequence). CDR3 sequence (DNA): TGTGCCTTCCTTAACAGGGGGCCCGGGGAGCTGTTTTTT. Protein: CAFLNRGPGELFF.

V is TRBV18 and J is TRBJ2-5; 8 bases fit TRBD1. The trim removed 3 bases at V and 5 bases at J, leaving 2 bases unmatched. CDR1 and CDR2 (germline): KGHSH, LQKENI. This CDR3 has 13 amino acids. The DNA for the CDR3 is TGTGCCAGCTCACCGGACAGGGCGGAGACCCAGTACTTC. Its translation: CASSPDRAETQYF.

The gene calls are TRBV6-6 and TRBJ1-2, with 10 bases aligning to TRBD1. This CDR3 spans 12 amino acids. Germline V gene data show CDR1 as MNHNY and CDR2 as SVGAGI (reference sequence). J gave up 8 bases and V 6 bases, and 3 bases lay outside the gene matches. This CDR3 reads CASRGTGEGYTF. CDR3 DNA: TGTGCCAGCAGGGGGACAGGGGAGGGCTACACCTTC.

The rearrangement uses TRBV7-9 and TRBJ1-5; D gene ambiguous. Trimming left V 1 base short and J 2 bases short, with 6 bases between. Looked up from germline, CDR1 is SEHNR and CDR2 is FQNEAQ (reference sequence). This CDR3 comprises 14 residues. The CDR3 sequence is CASSLGQGNQPQHF. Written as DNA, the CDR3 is TGTGCCAGCAGCTTAGGGCAGGGCAATCAGCCCCAGCATTTT.

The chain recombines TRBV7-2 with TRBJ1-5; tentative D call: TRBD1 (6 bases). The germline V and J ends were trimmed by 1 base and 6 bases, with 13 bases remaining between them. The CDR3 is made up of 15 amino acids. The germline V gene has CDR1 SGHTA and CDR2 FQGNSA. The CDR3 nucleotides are TGTGCCAGCAGCTTAGATGCTGGGGGCGGTCAGCCCCAGCATTTT. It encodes CASSLDAGGGQPQHF.

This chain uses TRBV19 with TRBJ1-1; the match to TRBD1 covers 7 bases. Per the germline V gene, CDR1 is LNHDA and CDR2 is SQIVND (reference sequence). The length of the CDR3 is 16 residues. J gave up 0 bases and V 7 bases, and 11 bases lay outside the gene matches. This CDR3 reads CASTQYGGQLNTEAFF. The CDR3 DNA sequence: TGTGCCAGTACGCAATATGGGGGACAGCTGAACACTGAAGCTTTCTTT.

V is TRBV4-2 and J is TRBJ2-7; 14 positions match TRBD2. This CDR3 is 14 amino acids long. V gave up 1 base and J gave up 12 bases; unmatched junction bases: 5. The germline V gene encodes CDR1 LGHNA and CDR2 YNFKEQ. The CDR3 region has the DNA TGTGCCAGCAGCCAAGGACTAGCGGGAGGGGGACCGTACTTC. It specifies CASSQGLAGGGPYF.

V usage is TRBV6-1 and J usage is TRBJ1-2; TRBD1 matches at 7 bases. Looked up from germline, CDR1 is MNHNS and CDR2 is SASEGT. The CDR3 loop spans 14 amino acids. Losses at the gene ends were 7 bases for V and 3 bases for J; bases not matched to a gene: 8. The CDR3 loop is CASTTGQTYYGYTF. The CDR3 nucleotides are TGTGCCAGCACGACGGGACAGACATACTATGGCTACACCTTC.

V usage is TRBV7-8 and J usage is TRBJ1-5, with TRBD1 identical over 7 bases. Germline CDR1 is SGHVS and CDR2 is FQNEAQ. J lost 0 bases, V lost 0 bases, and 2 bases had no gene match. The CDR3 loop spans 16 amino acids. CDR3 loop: CASSLAGQFSNQPQHF. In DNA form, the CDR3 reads TGTGCCAGCAGCTTAGCGGGACAGTTTAGCAATCAGCCCCAGCATTTT. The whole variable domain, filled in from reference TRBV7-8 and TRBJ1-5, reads GAGVSQSPRYKVAKRGQDVALRCDPISGHVSLFWYQQALGQGPEFLTYFQNEAQLDKSGLPSDRFFAERPEGSVSTLKIQRTQQEDSAVYLCASSLAGQFSNQPQHFGDGTRLSIL.